This TCR beta chain is from a study of yellow fever vaccine responses in identical twins. This CDR3 has 16 amino acids. Trimming cost V 1 base and J 2 bases, with 12 bases left between them. TCRdb fed the RT-PCR reads into MiXCR, producing one record per CDR3 protein. The sample gives approximately 32,000 distinct CDR3 sequences, more than 50% of which show up once; 4.5% is in the top ten. Details on this clonotype: Its cognate antigen is unknown.

Study results and caveats: Twins' vaccine T cell response reportedly gave the appearance of partial convergence and partial personalization.

Specimen: T cells from blood (PBMCs), unsorted or a sorted subset (not recorded which), collected before or after yellow fever vaccination (not recorded which). The sequence was obtained from a woman under 30 who received the yellow fever vaccine. The rearrangement joins TRBV12-3 or TRBV12-4 to TRBJ1-5; a weak D match, TRBD1 (6 bases). The CDR3 reads CASSLERGLGNQPQHF. The DNA of the CDR3 is TGTGCCAGCAGTTTAGAGCGGGGGCTCGGCAATCAGCCCCAGCATTTT.